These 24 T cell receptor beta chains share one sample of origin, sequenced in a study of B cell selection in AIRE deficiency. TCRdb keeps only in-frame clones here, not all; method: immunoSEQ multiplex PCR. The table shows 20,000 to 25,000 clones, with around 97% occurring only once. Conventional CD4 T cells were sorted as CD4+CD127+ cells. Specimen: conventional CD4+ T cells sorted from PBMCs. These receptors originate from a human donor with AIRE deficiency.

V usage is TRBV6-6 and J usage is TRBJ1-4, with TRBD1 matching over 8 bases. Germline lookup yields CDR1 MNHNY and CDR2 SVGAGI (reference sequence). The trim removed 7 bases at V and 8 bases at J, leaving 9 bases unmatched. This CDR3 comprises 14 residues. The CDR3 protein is CASNQQGDGEKLFF. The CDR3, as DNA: TGTGCCAGCAACCAACAGGGGGACGGAGAAAAACTGTTTTTT.

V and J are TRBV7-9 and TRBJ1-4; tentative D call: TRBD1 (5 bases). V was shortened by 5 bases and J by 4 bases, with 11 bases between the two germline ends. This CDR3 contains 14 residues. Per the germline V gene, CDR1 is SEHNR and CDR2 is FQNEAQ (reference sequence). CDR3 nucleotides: TGTGCCAGCAGCGCGGGACGGAGTAATGAAAAACTGTTTTTT. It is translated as CASSAGRSNEKLFF.

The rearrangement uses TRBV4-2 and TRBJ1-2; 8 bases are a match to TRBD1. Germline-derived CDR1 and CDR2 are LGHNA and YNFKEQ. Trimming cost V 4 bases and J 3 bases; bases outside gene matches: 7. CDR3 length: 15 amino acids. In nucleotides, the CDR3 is TGTGCCAGCAGCCCGAGGACAGGGAGGGACTATGGCTACACCTTC. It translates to CASSPRTGRDYGYTF.

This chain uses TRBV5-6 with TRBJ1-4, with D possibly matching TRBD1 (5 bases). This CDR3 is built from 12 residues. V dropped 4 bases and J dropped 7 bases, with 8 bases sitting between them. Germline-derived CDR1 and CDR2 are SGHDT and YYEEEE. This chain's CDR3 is CASSLGGEKLFF. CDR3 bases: TGTGCCAGCAGCCTGGGGGGTGAAAAACTGTTTTTT.

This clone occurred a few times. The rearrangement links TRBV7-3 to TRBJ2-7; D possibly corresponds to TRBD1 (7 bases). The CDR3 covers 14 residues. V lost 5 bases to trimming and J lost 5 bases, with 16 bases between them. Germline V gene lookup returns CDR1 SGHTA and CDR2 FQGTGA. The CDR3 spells CASSPAGGIHEQYF. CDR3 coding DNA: TGTGCCAGCAGCCCCGCAGGGGGGATCCACGAGCAGTACTTC.

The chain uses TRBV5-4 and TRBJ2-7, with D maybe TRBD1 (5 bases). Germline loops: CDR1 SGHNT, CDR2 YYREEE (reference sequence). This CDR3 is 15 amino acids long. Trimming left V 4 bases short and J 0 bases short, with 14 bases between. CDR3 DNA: TGTGCCAGCAGCCATACAGGTTCTAGCTCCTACGAGCAGTACTTC. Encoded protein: CASSHTGSSSYEQYF. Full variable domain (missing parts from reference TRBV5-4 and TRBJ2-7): ETGVTQSPTHLIKTRGQQVTLRCSSQSGHNTVSWYQQALGQGPQFIFQYYREEENGRGNFPPRFSGLQFPNYSSELNVNALELDDSALYLCASSHTGSSSYEQYFGPGTRLTVT.

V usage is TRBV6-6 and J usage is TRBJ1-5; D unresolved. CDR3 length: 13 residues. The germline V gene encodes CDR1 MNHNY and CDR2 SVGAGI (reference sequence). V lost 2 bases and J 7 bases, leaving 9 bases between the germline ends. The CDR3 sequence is CASSYTTGQPQHF. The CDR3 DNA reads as TGTGCCAGCAGTTACACAACGGGGCAGCCCCAGCATTTT.

The CDR3 DNA follows: TGTGCCAGCAGCTTCGCGGGAGGCGGGAACAATGAGCAGTTCTTC. Translation gives CASSFAGGGNNEQFF. This chain joins TRBV5-4 and TRBJ2-1; 8 bases align to TRBD2. The germline V gene has CDR1 SGHNT and CDR2 YYREEE (reference sequence). The ends lost 2 bases at V and 5 bases at J; junction bases unmatched: 6. The CDR3 sequence is 15 residues long.

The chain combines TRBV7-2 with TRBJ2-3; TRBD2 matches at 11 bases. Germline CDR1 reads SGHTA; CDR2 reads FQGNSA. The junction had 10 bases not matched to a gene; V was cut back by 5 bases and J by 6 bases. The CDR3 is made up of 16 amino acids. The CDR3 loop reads CASSPGLAGGLDTQYF. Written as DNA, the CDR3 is TGTGCCAGCAGCCCGGGTTTAGCGGGGGGGCTGGATACGCAGTATTTT.

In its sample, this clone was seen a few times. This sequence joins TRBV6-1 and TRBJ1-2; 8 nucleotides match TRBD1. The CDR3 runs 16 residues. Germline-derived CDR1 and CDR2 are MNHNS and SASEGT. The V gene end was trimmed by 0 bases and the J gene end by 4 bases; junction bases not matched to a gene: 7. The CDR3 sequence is CASSEAPGQDPYGYTF. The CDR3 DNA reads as TGTGCCAGCAGTGAAGCACCGGGACAGGACCCCTATGGCTACACCTTC.

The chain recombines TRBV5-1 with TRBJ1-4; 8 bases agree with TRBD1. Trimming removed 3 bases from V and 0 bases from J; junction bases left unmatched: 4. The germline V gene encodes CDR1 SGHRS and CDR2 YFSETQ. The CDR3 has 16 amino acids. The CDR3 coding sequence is TGCGCCAGCAGCTGGGGACAGGTTGCAACTAATGAAAAACTGTTTTTT. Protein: CASSWGQVATNEKLFF. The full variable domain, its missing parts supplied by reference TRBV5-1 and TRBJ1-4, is KAGVTQTPRYLIKTRGQQVTLSCSPISGHRSVSWYQQTPGQGLQFLFEYFSETQRNKGNFPGRFSGRQFSNSRSEMNVSTLELGDSALYLCASSWGQVATNEKLFFGSGTQLSVL.

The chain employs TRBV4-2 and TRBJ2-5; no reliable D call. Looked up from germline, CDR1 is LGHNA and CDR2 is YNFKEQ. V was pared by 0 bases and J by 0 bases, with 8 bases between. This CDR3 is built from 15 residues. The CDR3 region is CASSQEFRHQETQYF. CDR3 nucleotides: TGTGCCAGCAGCCAAGAGTTCAGGCACCAAGAGACCCAGTACTTC.

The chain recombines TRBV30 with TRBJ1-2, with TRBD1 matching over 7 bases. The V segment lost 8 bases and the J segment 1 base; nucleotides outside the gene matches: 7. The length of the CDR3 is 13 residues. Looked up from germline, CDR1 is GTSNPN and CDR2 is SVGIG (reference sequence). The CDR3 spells CAGMDRLNYGYTF. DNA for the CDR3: TGTGCCGGGATGGACAGGCTTAACTATGGCTACACCTTC.

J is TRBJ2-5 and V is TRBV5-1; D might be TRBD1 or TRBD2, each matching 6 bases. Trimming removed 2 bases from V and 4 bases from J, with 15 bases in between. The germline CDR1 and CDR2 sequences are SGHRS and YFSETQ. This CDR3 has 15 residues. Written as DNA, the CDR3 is TGCGCCAGCAGCTTCGGAGGGGGACGCATAGAGACCCAGTACTTC. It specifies CASSFGGGRIETQYF.

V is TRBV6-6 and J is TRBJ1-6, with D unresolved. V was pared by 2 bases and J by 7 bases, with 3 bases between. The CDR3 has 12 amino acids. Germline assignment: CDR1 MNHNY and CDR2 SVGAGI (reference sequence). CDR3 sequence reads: CASSYTNSPLHF. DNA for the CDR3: TGTGCCAGCAGTTACACCAATTCACCCCTCCACTTT.

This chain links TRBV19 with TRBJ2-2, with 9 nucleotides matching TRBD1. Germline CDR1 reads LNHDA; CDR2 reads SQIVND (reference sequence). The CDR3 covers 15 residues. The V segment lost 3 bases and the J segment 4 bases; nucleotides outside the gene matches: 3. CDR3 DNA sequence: TGTGCCAGTAGTATCCGGGGACAGGGCACCGGGGAGCTGTTTTTT. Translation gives CASSIRGQGTGELFF.

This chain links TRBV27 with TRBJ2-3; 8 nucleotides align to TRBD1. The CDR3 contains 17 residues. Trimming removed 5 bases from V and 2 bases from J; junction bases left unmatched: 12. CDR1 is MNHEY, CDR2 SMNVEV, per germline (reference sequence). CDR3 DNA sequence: TGTGCCAGCAGTCGCTTTGGCCGGACAGGGCTCACAGATACGCAGTATTTT. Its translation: CASSRFGRTGLTDTQYF.

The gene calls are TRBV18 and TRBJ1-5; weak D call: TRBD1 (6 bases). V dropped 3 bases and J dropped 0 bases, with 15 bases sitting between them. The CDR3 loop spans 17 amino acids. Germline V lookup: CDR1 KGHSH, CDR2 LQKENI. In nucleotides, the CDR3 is TGTGCCAGCTCACCGGGGGCATGGGCCTATAGCAATCAGCCCCAGCATTTT. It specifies CASSPGAWAYSNQPQHF.

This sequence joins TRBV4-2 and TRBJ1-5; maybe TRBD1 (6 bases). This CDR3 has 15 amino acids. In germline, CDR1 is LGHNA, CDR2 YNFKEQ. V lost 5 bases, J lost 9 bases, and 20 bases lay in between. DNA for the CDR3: TGTGCCAGCAGCTTCCCGTCAGGGGAAATTTTGCCCCAGCATTTT. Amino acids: CASSFPSGEILPQHF.

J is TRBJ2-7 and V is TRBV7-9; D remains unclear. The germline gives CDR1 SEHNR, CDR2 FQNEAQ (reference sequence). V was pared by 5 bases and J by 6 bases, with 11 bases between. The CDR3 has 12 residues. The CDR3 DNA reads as TGTGCCAGCAGCCCAAAGGGTTTCGAGCAGTACTTC. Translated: CASSPKGFEQYF. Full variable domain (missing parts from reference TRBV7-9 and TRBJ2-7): DTGVSQNPRHKITKRGQNVTFRCDPISEHNRLYWYRQTLGQGPEFLTYFQNEAQLEKSRLLSDRFSAERPKGSFSTLEIQRTEQGDSAMYLCASSPKGFEQYFGPGTRLTVT.

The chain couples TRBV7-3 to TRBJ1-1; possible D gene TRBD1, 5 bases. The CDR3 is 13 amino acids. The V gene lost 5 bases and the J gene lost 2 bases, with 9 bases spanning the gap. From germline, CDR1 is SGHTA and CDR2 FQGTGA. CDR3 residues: CASSPGGNTEAFF. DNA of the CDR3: TGTGCCAGCAGCCCCGGGGGAAACACTGAAGCTTTCTTT.

The CDR3 DNA is TGTGCCAGTAGGATGGTGAGGACGGGACAGCCGACGTGGGGCTACACCTTC. The encoded protein is CASRMVRTGQPTWGYTF. The chain carries TRBV19 and TRBJ1-2, with TRBD1 matching 7 bases. The CDR3 spans 17 residues. Germline V gene sequence: CDR1 LNHDA, CDR2 SQIVND (reference sequence). J gave up 8 bases and V 6 bases, and 21 bases lay outside the gene matches.

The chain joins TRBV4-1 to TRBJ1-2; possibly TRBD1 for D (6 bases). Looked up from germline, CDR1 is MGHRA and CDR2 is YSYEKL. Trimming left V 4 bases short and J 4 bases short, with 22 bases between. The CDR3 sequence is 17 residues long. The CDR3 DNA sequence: TGCGCCAGCAGCCCTGCACCGGGCAGGGGACCATCCTATGGCTACACCTTC. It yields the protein CASSPAPGRGPSYGYTF.

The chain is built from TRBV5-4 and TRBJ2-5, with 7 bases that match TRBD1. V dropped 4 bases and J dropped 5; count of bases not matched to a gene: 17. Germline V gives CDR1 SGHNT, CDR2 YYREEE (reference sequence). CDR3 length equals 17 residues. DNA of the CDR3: TGTGCCAGCAGCCAACCAAGTACAGGGGCTTTTCAGGAGACCCAGTACTTC. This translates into CASSQPSTGAFQETQYF.